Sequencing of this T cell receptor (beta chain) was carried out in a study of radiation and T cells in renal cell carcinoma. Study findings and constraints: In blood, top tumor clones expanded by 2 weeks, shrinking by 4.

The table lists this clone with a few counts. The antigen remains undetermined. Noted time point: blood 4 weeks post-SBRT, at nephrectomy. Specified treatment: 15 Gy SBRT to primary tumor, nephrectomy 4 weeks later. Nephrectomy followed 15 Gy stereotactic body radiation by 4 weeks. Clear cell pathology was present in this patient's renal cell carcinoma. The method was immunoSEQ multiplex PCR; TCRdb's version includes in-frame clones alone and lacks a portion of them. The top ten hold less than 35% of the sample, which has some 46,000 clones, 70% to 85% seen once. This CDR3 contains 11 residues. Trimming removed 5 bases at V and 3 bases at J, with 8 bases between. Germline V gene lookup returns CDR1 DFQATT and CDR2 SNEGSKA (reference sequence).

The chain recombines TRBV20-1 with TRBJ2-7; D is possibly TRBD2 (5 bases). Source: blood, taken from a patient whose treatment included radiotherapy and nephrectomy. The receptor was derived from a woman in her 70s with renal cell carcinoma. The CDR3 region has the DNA TGCAGTGCTGGGGAGAACTACGAGCAGTACTTC. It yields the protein CSAGENYEQYF.